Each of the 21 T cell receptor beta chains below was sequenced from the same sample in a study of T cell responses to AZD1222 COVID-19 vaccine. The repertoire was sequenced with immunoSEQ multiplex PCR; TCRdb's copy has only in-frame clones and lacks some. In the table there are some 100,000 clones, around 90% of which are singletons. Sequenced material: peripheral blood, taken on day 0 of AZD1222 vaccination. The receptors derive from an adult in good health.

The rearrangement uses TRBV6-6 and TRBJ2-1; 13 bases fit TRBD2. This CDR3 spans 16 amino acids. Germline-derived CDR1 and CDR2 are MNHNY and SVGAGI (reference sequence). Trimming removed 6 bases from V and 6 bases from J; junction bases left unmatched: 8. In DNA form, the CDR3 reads TGTGCCAGCAGAGTACCCGGGACTAGCGGGGTCAATGAGCAGTTCTTC. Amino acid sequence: CASRVPGTSGVNEQFF.

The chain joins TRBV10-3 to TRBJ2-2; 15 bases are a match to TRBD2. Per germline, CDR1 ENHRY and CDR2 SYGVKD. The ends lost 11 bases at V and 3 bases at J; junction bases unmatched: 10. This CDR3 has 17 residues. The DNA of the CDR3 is TGTGCCCTCAACACGGGACTAGCGGGGGGAGACACCGGGGAGCTGTTTTTT. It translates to CALNTGLAGGDTGELFF.

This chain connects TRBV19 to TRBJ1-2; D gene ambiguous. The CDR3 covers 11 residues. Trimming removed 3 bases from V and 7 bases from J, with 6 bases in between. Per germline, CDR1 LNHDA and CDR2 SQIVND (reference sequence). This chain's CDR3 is CASSMVGGYTF. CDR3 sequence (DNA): TGTGCCAGTAGTATGGTGGGTGGCTACACCTTC.

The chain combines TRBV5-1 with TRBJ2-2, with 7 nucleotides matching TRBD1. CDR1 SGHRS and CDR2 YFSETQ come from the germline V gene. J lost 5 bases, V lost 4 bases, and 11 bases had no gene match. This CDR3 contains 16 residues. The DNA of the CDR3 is TGCGCCAGCAGCCCAGACCCGACAGGGAGAACCGGGGAGCTGTTTTTT. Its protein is CASSPDPTGRTGELFF.

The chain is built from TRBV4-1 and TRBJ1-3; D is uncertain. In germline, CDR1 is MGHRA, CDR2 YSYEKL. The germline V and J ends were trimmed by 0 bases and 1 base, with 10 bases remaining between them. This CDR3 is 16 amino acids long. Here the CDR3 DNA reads TGCGCCAGCAGCCAAGATCGGGTGGCGTCTGGAAACACCATATATTTT. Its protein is CASSQDRVASGNTIYF.

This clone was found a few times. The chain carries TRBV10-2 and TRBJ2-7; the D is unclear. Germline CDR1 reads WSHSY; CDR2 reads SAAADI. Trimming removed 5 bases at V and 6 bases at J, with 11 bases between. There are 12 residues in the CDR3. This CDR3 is CASSPVNSEQYF. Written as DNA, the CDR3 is TGCGCCAGCAGTCCGGTCAACAGCGAGCAGTACTTC.

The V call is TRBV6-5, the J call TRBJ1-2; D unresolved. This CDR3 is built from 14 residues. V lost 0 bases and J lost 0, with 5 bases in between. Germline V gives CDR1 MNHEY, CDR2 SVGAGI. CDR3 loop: CASSYSASNYGYTF. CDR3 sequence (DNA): TGTGCCAGCAGTTACTCTGCGTCTAACTATGGCTACACCTTC.

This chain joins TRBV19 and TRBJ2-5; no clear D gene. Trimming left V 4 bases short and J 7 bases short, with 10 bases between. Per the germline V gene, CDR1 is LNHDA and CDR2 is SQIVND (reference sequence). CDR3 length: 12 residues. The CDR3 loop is CASSTPLGTQYF. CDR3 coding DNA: TGTGCCAGTAGTACCCCGTTGGGGACCCAGTACTTC.

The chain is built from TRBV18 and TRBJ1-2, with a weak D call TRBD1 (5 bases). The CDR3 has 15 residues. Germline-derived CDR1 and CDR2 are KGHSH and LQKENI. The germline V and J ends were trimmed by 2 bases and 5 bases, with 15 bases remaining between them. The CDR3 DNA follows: TGTGCCAGCTCACCAGACGGAGCCGGGGGGTATGGCTACACCTTC. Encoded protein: CASSPDGAGGYGYTF.

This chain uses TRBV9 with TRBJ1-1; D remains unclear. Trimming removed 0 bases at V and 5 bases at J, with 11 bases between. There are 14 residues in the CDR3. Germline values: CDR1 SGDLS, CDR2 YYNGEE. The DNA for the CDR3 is TGTGCCAGCAGCGTAGAACCCTCGGGGACTGAAGCTTTCTTT. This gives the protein CASSVEPSGTEAFF.

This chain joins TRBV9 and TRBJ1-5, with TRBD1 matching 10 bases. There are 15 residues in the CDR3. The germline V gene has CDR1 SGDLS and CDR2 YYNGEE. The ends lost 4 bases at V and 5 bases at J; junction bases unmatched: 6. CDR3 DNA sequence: TGTGCCAGCAGCCCCCGGACAGGGGGAGATCAGCCCCAGCATTTT. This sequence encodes CASSPRTGGDQPQHF.

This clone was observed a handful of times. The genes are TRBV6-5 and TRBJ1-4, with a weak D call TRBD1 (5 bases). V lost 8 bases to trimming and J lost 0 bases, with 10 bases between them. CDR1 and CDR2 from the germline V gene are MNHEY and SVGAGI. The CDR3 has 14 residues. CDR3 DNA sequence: TGTGCCAGCCAGGACACCTCAACTAATGAAAAACTGTTTTTT. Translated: CASQDTSTNEKLFF.

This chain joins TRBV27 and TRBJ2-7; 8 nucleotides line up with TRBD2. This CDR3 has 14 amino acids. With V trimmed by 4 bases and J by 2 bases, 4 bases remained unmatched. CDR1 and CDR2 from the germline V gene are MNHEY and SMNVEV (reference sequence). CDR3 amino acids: CASSSEAGAYEQYF. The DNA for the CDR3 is TGTGCCAGCAGTTCCGAAGCGGGGGCCTACGAGCAGTACTTC.

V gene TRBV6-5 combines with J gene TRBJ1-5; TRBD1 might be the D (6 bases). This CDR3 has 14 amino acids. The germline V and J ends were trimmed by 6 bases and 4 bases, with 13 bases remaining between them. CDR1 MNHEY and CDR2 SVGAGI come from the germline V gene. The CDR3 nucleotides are TGTGCCAGCAGACCCGGACAGCAGAATCAGCCCCAGCATTTT. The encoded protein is CASRPGQQNQPQHF.

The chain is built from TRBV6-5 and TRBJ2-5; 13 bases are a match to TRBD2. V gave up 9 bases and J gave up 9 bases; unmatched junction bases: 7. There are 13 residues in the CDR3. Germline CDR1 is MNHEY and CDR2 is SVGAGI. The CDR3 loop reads CASGLAGAQSQYF. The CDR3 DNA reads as TGTGCCAGTGGACTAGCGGGGGCGCAGTCCCAGTACTTC.

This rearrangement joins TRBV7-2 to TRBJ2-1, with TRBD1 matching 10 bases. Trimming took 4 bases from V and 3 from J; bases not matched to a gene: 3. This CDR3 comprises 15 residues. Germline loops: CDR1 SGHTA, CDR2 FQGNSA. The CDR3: CASSWGQGNYNEQFF. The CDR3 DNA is TGTGCCAGCAGCTGGGGACAGGGGAACTACAATGAGCAGTTCTTC. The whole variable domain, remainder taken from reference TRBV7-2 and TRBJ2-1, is GAGVSQSPSNKVTEKGKDVELRCDPISGHTALYWYRQSLGQGLEFLIYFQGNSAPDKSGLPSDRFSAERTGGSVSTLTIQRTQQEDSAVYLCASSWGQGNYNEQFFGPGTRLTVL.

CDR3 sequence (DNA): TGTGCCAGCAGTTTATCGTACCAAGAGACCCAGTACTTC. It codes for CASSLSYQETQYF. The chain is built from TRBV27 and TRBJ2-5; D gene ambiguous. Germline CDR1 is MNHEY and CDR2 is SMNVEV (reference sequence). V lost 0 bases to trimming and J lost 0 bases, with 2 bases between them. The length of the CDR3 is 13 residues.

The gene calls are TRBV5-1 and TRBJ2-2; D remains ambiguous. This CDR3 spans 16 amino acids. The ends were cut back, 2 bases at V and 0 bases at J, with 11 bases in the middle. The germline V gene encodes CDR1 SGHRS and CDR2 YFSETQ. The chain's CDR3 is CASSLGARTNTGELFF. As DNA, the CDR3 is TGCGCCAGCAGCTTAGGAGCCAGGACGAACACCGGGGAGCTGTTTTTT.

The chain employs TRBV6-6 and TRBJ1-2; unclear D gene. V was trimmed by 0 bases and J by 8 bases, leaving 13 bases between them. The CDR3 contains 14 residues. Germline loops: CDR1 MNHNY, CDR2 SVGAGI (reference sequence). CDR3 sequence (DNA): TGTGCCAGCAGTTACTCTGGCGGCCGGGGAGGCTACACCTTC. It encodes CASSYSGGRGGYTF.

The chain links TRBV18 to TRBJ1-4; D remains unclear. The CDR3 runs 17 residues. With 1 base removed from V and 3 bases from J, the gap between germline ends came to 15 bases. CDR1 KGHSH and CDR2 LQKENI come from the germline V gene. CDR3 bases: TGTGCCAGCTCACCACTCGCGGGCTCCGATCCTAATGAAAAACTGTTTTTT. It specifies CASSPLAGSDPNEKLFF.

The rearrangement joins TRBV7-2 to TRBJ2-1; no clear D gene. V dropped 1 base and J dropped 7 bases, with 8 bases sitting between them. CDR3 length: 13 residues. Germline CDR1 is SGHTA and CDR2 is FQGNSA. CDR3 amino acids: CASSLGLNNEQFF. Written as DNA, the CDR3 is TGTGCCAGCAGCTTAGGTCTAAATAATGAGCAGTTCTTC. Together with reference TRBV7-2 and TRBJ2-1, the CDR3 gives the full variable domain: GAGVSQSPSNKVTEKGKDVELRCDPISGHTALYWYRQSLGQGLEFLIYFQGNSAPDKSGLPSDRFSAERTGGSVSTLTIQRTQQEDSAVYLCASSLGLNNEQFFGPGTRLTVL.